This T cell receptor (beta chain) was documented in a study of CD8 T cells in Susac syndrome. V lost 5 bases, J lost 4 bases, and 6 bases stayed unmatched. CDR3 size: 16 residues. TCR beta from blood CD8+ and CD4+ T cells was sequenced. Treatment-naive patients with stable or active relapsing-remitting disease served as multiple sclerosis controls. With random hexamers, roughly 0.45 to 1 ug RNA was reverse transcribed. The TCR beta CDR3 was amplified by immunoSEQ multiplex PCR across 54 Vbeta, 13 Jbeta. Via MiXCR, TCRdb re-called the immunoSEQ multiplex PCR reads, giving one row per CDR3 protein. The sample has nearly 200,000 distinct CDR3 sequences; about 95% are singletons.

This chain uses TRBV12-3 or TRBV12-4 with TRBJ2-7; 15 nucleotides agree with TRBD2. Sequenced: CD4+ T cells from PBMCs. The sequence derives from a human donor with multiple sclerosis. The DNA for the CDR3 is TGTGCCAGCAGTCACGGGACTAGCGGGAGGTGGTACGAGCAGTACTTC. It is translated as CASSHGTSGRWYEQYF.